The 5 T cell receptor beta chains reported below all come from one sample, sequenced in a study of blood T cell repertoires in COVID-19 (dated by TCRdb to the early 2020s). The library was generated by the immunoSEQ multiplex PCR assay. This is the immuneACCESS table as TCRdb keeps it, with only in-frame sequences that have V and J called. A part of the clones is gone; compared with another copy, unresolved V genes explain less than half, and the rest is unexplained. Here the sample has about 250,000 clones; over 75% occur a single time. Around 10% of the sample is in the top ten clones. Sequenced: PBMCs or T cells enriched from blood (not recorded which). These receptors originate from a woman aged 50 to 60 with acute COVID-19.

The chain uses TRBV5-1 and TRBJ2-5, with a tentative D call TRBD2 (5 bases). The V gene's germline CDR1 is SGHRS and CDR2 YFSETQ. The length of the CDR3 is 16 residues. V was cut by 4 bases and J by 1 base, with 17 bases left in between. CDR3 sequence: CASSPGPQSGQETQYF. CDR3 nucleotides: TGCGCCAGCAGCCCGGGCCCCCAGAGCGGCCAAGAGACCCAGTACTTC.

The chain combines TRBV7-6 with TRBJ2-3; 10 bases map to TRBD2. CDR3 length: 17 residues. The germline gives CDR1 SGHVS, CDR2 FNYEAQ. The ends lost 2 bases at V and 4 bases at J; junction bases unmatched: 9. CDR3 DNA: TGTGCCAGCAGCTTAAAACAGCGGGGGGGCCTGGCAGATACGCAGTATTTT. This encodes CASSLKQRGGLADTQYF.

The chain has TRBV15 and TRBJ1-6, with D hard to call. Germline CDR1 reads LNHNV; CDR2 reads YYDKDF (reference sequence). This CDR3 comprises 15 residues. V was cut by 0 bases and J by 5 bases, with 8 bases left in between. The CDR3 protein is CATSRDEGDNSPLHF. The CDR3 coding sequence is TGTGCCACCAGCAGAGATGAGGGTGATAATTCACCCCTCCACTTT.

The rearrangement joins TRBV19 to TRBJ2-3, with a possible D match to TRBD1 (5 bases). Germline CDR1 and CDR2: LNHDA and SQIVND (reference sequence). V dropped 7 bases and J dropped 3 bases, with 11 bases sitting between them. This CDR3 has 13 amino acids. The CDR3 nucleotides read TGTGCCAGTAATCAGGGTGTGACAGATACGCAGTATTTT. Translating it yields CASNQGVTDTQYF.

The chain carries TRBV7-2 and TRBJ1-2, with 9 bases identical to TRBD1. CDR3 length equals 15 residues. The J segment lost 5 bases and the V segment lost 5 bases, leaving 9 bases of the junction unmatched. Germline loops: CDR1 SGHTA, CDR2 FQGNSA. As DNA, the CDR3 is TGTGCCAGCAGCCAAATCGACAGGGGGGTGTATGGCTACACCTTC. Protein product: CASSQIDRGVYGYTF.